The rows below give T cell receptor beta chains drawn from one sample of a study of blood T cell repertoires in COVID-19. The repertoire was sequenced with immunoSEQ multiplex PCR; TCRdb's copy has only in-frame clones and lacks some. The sample gives approximately 190,000 clones, around 84% of which show up once; around 14% is in the top ten. The sequenced sample was peripheral blood. These receptors originate from a man aged 25-40 years with active or convalescent COVID-19. The CDR3 runs from the conserved cysteine through the conserved F or W. The D gene is left open where the match is weak. Expanded clones get a size class; other rows say once, few or many, or leave the size out.

>TRBV5-8|NA|NA|TRBJ2-1
CASRTITGASINEQFF
TGTGCCAGCAGGACGATAACAGGTGCCTCGATCAATGAGCAGTTCTTC
>TRBV11-2|TRBD2|NA|TRBJ2-1
CASSGTSNHSYNEQFF
TGTGCCAGCAGCGGGACTAGTAACCACTCCTACAATGAGCAGTTCTTC
>TRBV9|NA|NA|TRBJ1-3
CASSMGVDSDTIYF
TGTGCCAGCAGCATGGGGGTGGACAGCGACACCATATATTTT
>TRBV30|NA|NA|TRBJ1-5
CAWSATRQSNQPQHF
TGTGCCTGGAGCGCGACACGCCAGAGCAATCAGCCCCAGCATTTT
>TRBV11-3|NA|NA|TRBJ2-1
CASSSMTSPTRNEQFF
TGTGCCAGCAGCTCGATGACTTCCCCCACCCGCAATGAGCAGTTCTTC
>TRBV11-2|TRBD2|NA|TRBJ2-1
CASRKGTTRSYNEQFF
TGTGCCAGCAGGAAAGGGACTACTCGGTCCTACAATGAGCAGTTCTTC
>TRBV14|NA|NA|TRBJ2-7
CASSQDAVSGRVFYEQYF
TGTGCCAGCAGCCAAGATGCGGTTTCAGGCAGGGTCTTCTACGAGCAGTACTTC
>TRBV6-5|NA|NA|TRBJ1-6
CASTSTGGNSPLHF
TGTGCCAGCACCTCGACAGGCGGTAATTCACCCCTCCACTTT
>TRBV19|TRBD2|NA|TRBJ2-7
CASSWGLAGDQTSYEQYF
TGTGCCAGTAGTTGGGGACTAGCGGGAGACCAGACATCCTACGAGCAGTACTTC
>TRBV7-2|NA|NA|TRBJ1-2
CASSFDINYGYTF
TGTGCCAGCAGCTTTGACATAAACTATGGCTACACCTTC
>TRBV7-9|TRBD1|NA|TRBJ2-1
CASSLEYWDRGVNEQFF
TGTGCCAGCAGCTTAGAATATTGGGACAGGGGAGTAAATGAGCAGTTCTTC
>TRBV5-4|TRBD1|NA|TRBJ2-7
CASSYGQGDDEQYF
TGTGCCAGCAGCTATGGACAGGGGGACGACGAGCAGTACTTC
>TRBV10-3|TRBD1|NA|TRBJ1-6
CAISQDRANSPLHF
TGTGCCATCAGTCAGGACAGGGCTAATTCACCCCTCCACTTT
>TRBV11-2|TRBD1|NA|TRBJ1-1
CASSFTGGNTEAFF
TGTGCCAGCAGCTTTACAGGGGGAAACACTGAAGCTTTCTTT
>TRBV19|TRBD1|NA|TRBJ2-5
CASSIRDRPTTQYF
TGTGCCAGTAGTATTCGGGACAGGCCCACGACCCAGTACTTC
>TRBV6-2/TRBV6-3|NA|NA|TRBJ2-1
CASSYTGQREFF
TGTGCCAGCAGTTACACCGGACAGCGCGAGTTCTTC
>TRBV7-2|NA|few|TRBJ2-7
CASSSLGGTYEQYF
TGTGCCAGCAGCTCCTTGGGAGGCACCTACGAGCAGTACTTC
>TRBV2|NA|once|TRBJ2-7
CASSPGQSYEQYF
TGTGCCAGCAGCCCAGGACAGTCCTACGAGCAGTACTTC
>TRBV24-1|NA|NA|TRBJ2-3
CATSDYAGAFTDTQYF
TGTGCCACCAGTGATTACGCGGGGGCCTTTACAGATACGCAGTATTTT
>TRBV7-7|NA|once|TRBJ1-1
CASSLDTNTEAFF
TGTGCTAGCAGCTTAGACACGAACACTGAAGCTTTCTTT
>TRBV11-3|NA|NA|TRBJ1-6
CASSYLPGHLNSPLHF
TGTGCCAGCAGCTATTTACCGGGACACCTTAATTCACCCCTCCACTTT
>TRBV9|NA|NA|TRBJ2-7
CASSRDGKGIEQYF
TGTGCCAGCAGTCGTGACGGGAAAGGGATCGAGCAGTACTTC
>TRBV18|NA|NA|TRBJ1-4
CASSAGYGEKLFF
TGTGCCAGCTCGGCGGGTTACGGTGAAAAACTGTTTTTT
>TRBV18|NA|NA|TRBJ1-1
CASSTYGNRAEAFF
TGTGCCAGCTCAACATACGGGAATAGGGCTGAAGCTTTCTTT
>TRBV10-1|NA|NA|TRBJ2-2
CASSPGTNTGELFF
TGCGCCAGCAGTCCGGGGACGAACACCGGGGAGCTGTTTTTT
>TRBV24-1|TRBD1|NA|TRBJ2-5
CATSEQGQETQYF
TGTGCCACCAGCGAACAGGGGCAAGAGACCCAGTACTTC
>TRBV7-9|TRBD2|NA|TRBJ2-7
CASSPGGGGDPSSIYEQYF
TGTGCCAGCAGCCCGGGCGGGGGGGGAGACCCAAGTTCAATCTACGAGCAGTACTTC
>TRBV28|NA|NA|TRBJ1-2
CASSSGVRYGYTF
TGTGCCAGCAGTTCAGGGGTTAGATATGGCTACACCTTC
>TRBV10-1|TRBD2|NA|TRBJ2-1
CASSEGGVQSNEQFF
TGCGCCAGCAGTGAGGGGGGGGTTCAGAGTAATGAGCAGTTCTTC
>TRBV4-3|TRBD1|few|TRBJ1-2
CASSQKGQGWGYTF
TGCGCCAGCAGCCAAAAAGGACAGGGCTGGGGCTACACCTTC
>TRBV24-1|TRBD2|NA|TRBJ2-1
CATSDPGLAGGNEQFF
TGTGCCACCAGTGATCCCGGACTAGCGGGGGGCAATGAGCAGTTCTTC
>TRBV7-2|TRBD1|NA|TRBJ2-7
CASSTTWTGGYEQYF
TGTGCCAGCAGCACTACATGGACAGGGGGGTACGAGCAGTACTTC
>TRBV5-4|TRBD2|NA|TRBJ2-7
CASSRSSGSSYEQYF
TGTGCCAGCAGCCGTTCTAGCGGGAGCTCCTACGAGCAGTACTTC